This T cell receptor (beta chain) comes out of a study of blood T cell repertoires in COVID-19. Using immunoSEQ multiplex PCR, the repertoire was profiled, and TCRdb retains in-frame clones only, with some absent. Of about 150,000 clones detected, 83% appear once; the ten largest clones hold roughly 2%. V lost 1 base, J lost 4 bases, and 13 bases lay in between. Per germline, CDR1 LGHDT and CDR2 YNNKEL (reference sequence). The CDR3 loop spans 15 amino acids. Input material: peripheral blood. The gene calls are TRBV3-1 (or the pseudogene TRBV3-2) and TRBJ1-1, with D tentatively TRBD1 (5 bases). This receptor was identified in a woman of 80 years or more with acute or convalescent COVID-19. The CDR3 is CASSQGWRGRTEAFF. The DNA for the CDR3 is TGTGCCAGCAGCCAAGGCTGGAGGGGCCGCACTGAAGCTTTCTTT.